These 4 T cell receptor beta chains originate from one sample sequenced in a study of Ad26.COV2.S vaccination and SARS-CoV-2 variants. Specified treatment: some 19 received Ad26.COV2.S at low or high dose, single or two shots; five or six received placebo; per-sample allocation not given. Material that was analyzed had been drawn on day 63 after the first vaccine or placebo injection. Produced via immunoSEQ multiplex PCR; TCRdb's table is partial and in-frame only. The profile shows 300,000 to 350,000 clones, just under 85% of them singletons. Material: peripheral blood, obtained in a trial of Ad26.COV2.S vaccine versus placebo. The receptors derive from a person between 18 and 65 years old who received the Ad26.COV2.S COVID-19 vaccine or a placebo.

This rearrangement joins TRBV6-1 to TRBJ2-2; D gene unclear. V was pared by 4 bases and J by 0 bases, with 12 bases between. The CDR3 totals 16 residues. In germline, CDR1 is MNHNS, CDR2 SASEGT. The CDR3 DNA follows: TGTGCCAGCAGTGTCCTTATTGGCTCGAACACCGGGGAGCTGTTTTTT. Its translation is CASSVLIGSNTGELFF.

This chain joins TRBV4-1 and TRBJ2-1; 9 positions match TRBD2. Per the germline V gene, CDR1 is MGHRA and CDR2 is YSYEKL. Losses at the gene ends were 1 base for V and 3 bases for J; bases not matched to a gene: 4. The CDR3 is 16 residues long. The CDR3 DNA is TGCGCCAGCAGCCAAGCGGCTAGCGGGGTCTACAATGAGCAGTTCTTC. Its translation: CASSQAASGVYNEQFF.

The chain has TRBV18 and TRBJ1-2; D unclear. Trimming took off 1 base at V and 0 bases at J, with 18 bases between the two ends. CDR3 length: 18 amino acids. Germline V gives CDR1 KGHSH, CDR2 LQKENI. The CDR3 reads CASSPQLVDTRANYGYTF. CDR3 DNA: TGTGCCAGCTCACCACAACTGGTAGACACGAGAGCTAACTATGGCTACACCTTC.

V gene TRBV6-6 combines with J gene TRBJ1-5; D uncertain. The CDR3 is 12 residues long. The germline V gene encodes CDR1 MNHNY and CDR2 SVGAGI (reference sequence). Trimming removed 3 bases at V and 5 bases at J, with 5 bases between. The CDR3 DNA reads as TGTGCCAGCAGTTATAGGGATCAGCCCCAGCATTTT. Protein: CASSYRDQPQHF.